The clone carrying this T cell receptor beta chain was counted a single time. Per the study methods: Amplification with reference gene primers provided the estimates of nucleated cell counts. Assay used: immunoSEQ multiplex PCR; TCRdb lists only in-frame clones, some missing. That table furnishes V, J and clone size, whereas the DNA furnished D and trimming. The profile covers around 700,000 clones, with 85% to 90% appearing a single time and more than 0.25% taken by the ten largest. The data stem from a study of blood T cell repertoires in COVID-19. Across the whole study: Material from acute and convalescent COVID-19 was sourced from the United States, Italy and Spain. T cells, B-cell-depleted T cells, or PBMCs provided the cDNA or gDNA that served as material.

This CDR3 is built from 12 residues. The V gene lost 5 bases and the J gene lost 7 bases, with 11 bases spanning the gap. Germline CDR1 is LGHDT and CDR2 is YNNKEL (reference sequence). The sample taken for sequencing was peripheral blood. This receptor was obtained from a woman aged 18-35 years with acute or convalescent COVID-19. J is TRBJ1-2 and V is TRBV3-1 (or the pseudogene TRBV3-2); tentative D call: TRBD1 (5 bases). This CDR3 is CASSGERGGYTF. CDR3 sequence (DNA): TGTGCCAGCAGCGGCGAAAGGGGTGGCTACACCTTC.